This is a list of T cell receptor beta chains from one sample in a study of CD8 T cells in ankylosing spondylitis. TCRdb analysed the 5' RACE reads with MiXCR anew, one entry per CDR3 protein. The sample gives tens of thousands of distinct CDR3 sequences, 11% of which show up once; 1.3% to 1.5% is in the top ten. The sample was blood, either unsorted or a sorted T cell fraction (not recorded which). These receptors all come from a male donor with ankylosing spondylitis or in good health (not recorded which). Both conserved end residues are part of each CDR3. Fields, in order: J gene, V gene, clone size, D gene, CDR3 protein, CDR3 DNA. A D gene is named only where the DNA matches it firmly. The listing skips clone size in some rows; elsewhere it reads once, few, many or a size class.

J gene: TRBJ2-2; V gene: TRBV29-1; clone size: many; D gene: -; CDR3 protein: CSVGGVNTGELFF; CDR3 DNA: TGCAGCGTTGGGGGAGTGAACACCGGGGAGCTGTTTTTT
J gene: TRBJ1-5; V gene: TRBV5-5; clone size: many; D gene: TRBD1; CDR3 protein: CASSSGDRGTAQPQHF; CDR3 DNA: TGTGCCAGCAGCTCGGGGGACAGGGGGACTGCTCAGCCCCAGCATTTT
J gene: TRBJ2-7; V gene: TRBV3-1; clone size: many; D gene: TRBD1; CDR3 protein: CASSRGQAGQYF; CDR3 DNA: TGTGCCAGCAGCCGCGGACAGGCGGGGCAGTACTTC
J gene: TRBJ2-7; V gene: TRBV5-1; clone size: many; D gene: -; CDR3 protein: CASSLAAGYEQYF; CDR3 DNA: TGCGCCAGCAGCTTGGCCGCGGGATACGAGCAGTACTTC
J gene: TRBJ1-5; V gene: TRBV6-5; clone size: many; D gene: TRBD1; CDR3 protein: CASSYSGQGRQPQHF; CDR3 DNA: TGTGCCAGCAGTTATTCAGGACAGGGCAGGCAGCCCCAGCATTTT
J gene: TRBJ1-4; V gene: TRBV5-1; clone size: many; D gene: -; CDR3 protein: CASSLDPTGANEKLFF; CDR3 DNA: TGCGCCAGCAGCTTGGACCCGACAGGCGCAAATGAAAAACTGTTTTTT
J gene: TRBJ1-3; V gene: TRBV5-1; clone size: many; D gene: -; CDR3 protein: CASSSGRQAAIYF; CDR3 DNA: TGCGCCAGCAGCTCGGGCCGACAGGCGGCCATATATTTT
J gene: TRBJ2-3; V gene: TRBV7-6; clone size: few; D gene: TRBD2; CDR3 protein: CASSFPGRGGSSTDTQYF; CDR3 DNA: TGTGCCAGCAGCTTCCCGGGCCGGGGGGGGAGTAGCACAGATACGCAGTATTTT
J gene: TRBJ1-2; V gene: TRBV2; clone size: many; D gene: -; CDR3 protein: CASSERESGYTF; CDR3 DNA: TGTGCCAGCAGCGAGAGGGAGTCTGGCTACACCTTC
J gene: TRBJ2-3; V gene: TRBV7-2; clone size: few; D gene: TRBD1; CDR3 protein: CASSLVGQGPDTQYF; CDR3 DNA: TGTGCCAGCAGCTTAGTGGGACAGGGACCAGATACGCAGTATTTT
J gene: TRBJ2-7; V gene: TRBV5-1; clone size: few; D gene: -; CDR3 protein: CASSFTASSYEQYF; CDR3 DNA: TGCGCCAGCAGCTTTACGGCTAGCTCCTACGAGCAGTACTTC
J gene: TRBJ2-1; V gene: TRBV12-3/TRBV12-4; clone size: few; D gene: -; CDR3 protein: CASSLAGVVRNEQFF; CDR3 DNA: TGTGCCAGCAGTTTGGCTGGGGTTGTACGCAATGAGCAGTTCTTC
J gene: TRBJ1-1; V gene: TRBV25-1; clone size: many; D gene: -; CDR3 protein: CASRRNTEAFF; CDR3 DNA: TGTGCCAGCAGACGGAACACTGAAGCTTTCTTT
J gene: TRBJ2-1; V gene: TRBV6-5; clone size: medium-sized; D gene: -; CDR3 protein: CASSYGDAWNEQFF; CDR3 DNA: TGTGCCAGCAGTTACGGGGACGCGTGGAATGAGCAGTTCTTC
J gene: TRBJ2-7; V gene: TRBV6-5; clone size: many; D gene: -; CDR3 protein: CASSQTGYEQYF; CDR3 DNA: TGTGCCAGCAGTCAGACAGGTTACGAGCAGTACTTC
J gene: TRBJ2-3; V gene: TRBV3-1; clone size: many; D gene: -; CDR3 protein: CASSQGRGVYF; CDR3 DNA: TGTGCCAGCAGCCAAGGACGGGGTGTGTATTTT
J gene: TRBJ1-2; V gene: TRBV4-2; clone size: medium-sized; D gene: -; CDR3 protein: CASSDSGSAGAGGYTF; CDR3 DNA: TGTGCCAGCAGCGATTCAGGGTCCGCTGGGGCTGGCGGCTACACCTTC
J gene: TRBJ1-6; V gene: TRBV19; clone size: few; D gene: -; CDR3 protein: CATNAGRSGNSPLHF; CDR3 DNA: TGTGCCACAAACGCGGGGAGGTCAGGCAATTCACCCCTCCACTTT
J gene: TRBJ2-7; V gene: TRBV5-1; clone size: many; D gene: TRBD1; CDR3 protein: CASSLDGTGPSYEQYF; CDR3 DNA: TGCGCCAGCAGCTTGGACGGGACAGGGCCATCCTACGAGCAGTACTTC
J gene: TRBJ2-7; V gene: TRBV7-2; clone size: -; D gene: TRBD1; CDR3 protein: CASSQLGTGLFSYEQYF; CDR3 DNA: TGTGCCAGCAGCCAGCTTGGGACAGGGCTCTTCTCCTACGAGCAGTACTTC
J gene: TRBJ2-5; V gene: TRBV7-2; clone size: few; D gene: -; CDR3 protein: CASSPRRLGQETQYF; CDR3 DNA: TGTGCCAGCAGCCCCCGTCGGTTGGGACAAGAGACCCAGTACTTC
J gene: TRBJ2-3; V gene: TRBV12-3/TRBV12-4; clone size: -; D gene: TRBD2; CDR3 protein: CASSRASGEVGTQYF; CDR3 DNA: TGTGCCAGCAGTCGGGCTAGCGGCGAGGTAGGTACGCAGTATTTT
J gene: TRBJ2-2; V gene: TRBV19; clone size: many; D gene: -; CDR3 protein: CASSITQLDSANTGELFF; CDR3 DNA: TGTGCCAGTAGTATAACTCAGCTCGACAGTGCGAACACCGGGGAGCTGTTTTTC
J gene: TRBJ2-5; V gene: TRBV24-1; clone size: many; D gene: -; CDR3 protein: CATSDLGRGSETQYF; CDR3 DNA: TGTGCCACCAGTGACCTGGGACGCGGGTCAGAGACCCAGTACTTC
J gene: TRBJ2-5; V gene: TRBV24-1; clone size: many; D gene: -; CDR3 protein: CATSKSGAGETQYF; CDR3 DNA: TGTGCCACCAGCAAGTCGGGGGCAGGAGAGACCCAGTACTTC
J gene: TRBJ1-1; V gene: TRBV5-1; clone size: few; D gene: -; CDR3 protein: CASSWGQGAEAFF; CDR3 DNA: TGCGCCAGCAGCTGGGGGCAGGGTGCTGAAGCTTTCTTT
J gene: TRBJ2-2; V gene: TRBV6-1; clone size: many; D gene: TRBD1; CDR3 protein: CASNRRANRGRAGELFF; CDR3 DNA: TGTGCCAGCAATCGAAGAGCTAACAGGGGAAGGGCCGGGGAGCTGTTTTTT
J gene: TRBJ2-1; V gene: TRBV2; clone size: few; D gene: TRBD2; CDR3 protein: CASRGTGGYNEQFF; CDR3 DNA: TGTGCCAGCAGGGGGACGGGGGGATACAATGAGCAGTTCTTC
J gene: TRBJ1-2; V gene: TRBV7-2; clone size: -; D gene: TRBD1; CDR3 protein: CASSRSTGTNYGYTF; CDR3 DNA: TGTGCCAGCAGCCGATCGACAGGGACTAACTATGGCTACACCTTC
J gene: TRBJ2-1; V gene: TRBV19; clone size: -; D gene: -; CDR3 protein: CASSIGVGGKEQFF; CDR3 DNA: TGTGCCAGTAGTATAGGGGTTGGGGGGAAGGAGCAGTTCTTC
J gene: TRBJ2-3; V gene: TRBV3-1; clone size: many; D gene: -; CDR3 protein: CASEGRGTDTQYF; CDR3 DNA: TGTGCCAGCGAGGGGCGGGGCACAGATACGCAGTATTTT
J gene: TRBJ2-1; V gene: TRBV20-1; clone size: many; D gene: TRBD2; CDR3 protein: CSARDIIAGWDVNEQFF; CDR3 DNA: TGCAGTGCTAGAGATATAATAGCGGGGTGGGACGTAAATGAGCAGTTCTTC
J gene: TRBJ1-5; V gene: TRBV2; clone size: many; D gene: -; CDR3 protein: CASSVLRDGIQPQHF; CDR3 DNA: TGTGCCAGCAGTGTTTTGAGGGATGGGATTCAGCCCCAGCATTTT
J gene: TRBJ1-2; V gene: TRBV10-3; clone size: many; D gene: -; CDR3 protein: CAIHDTRDPRQGDYGYTF; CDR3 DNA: TGTGCCATCCACGATACCCGGGACCCACGCCAGGGCGACTATGGCTACACCTTC
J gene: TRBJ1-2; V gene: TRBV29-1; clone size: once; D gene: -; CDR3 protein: CSIVAGLLNYGYTF; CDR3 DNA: TGCAGCATTGTGGCCGGCCTTTTGAACTATGGCTACACCTTC
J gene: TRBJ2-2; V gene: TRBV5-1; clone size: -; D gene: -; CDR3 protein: CASSFRQVTGELFF; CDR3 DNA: TGCGCCAGCAGCTTCCGACAGGTGACCGGGGAGCTGTTTTTT
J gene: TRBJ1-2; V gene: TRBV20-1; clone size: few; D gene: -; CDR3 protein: CSASSGSGGYTF; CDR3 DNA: TGCAGTGCTAGCTCCGGGTCGGGAGGCTACACCTTC